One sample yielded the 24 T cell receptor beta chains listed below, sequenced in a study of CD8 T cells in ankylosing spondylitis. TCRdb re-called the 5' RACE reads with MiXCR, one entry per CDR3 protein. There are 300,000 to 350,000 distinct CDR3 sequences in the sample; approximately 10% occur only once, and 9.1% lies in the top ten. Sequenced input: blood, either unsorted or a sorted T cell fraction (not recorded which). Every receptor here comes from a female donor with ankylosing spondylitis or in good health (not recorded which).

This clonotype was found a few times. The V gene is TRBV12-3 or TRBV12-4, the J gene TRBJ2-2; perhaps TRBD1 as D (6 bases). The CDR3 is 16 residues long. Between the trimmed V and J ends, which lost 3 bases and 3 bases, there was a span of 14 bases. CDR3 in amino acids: CASSFRLSGDTGELFF. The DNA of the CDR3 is TGTGCCAGCAGTTTTAGATTATCAGGGGACACCGGGGAGCTGTTTTTT.

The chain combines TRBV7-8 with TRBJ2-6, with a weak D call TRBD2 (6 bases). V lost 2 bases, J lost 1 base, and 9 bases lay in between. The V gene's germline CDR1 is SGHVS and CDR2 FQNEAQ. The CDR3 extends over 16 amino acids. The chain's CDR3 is CASSLIGSSGANVLTF. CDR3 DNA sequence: TGTGCCAGCAGCTTAATCGGGAGTTCTGGGGCCAACGTCCTGACTTTC.

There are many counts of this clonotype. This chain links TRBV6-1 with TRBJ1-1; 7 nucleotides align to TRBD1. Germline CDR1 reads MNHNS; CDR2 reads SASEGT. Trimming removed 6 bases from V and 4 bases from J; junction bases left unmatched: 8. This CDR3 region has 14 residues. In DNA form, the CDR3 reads TGTGCCAGCAGGCCACGACAGGGTCCCACTGAAGCTTTCTTT. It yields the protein CASRPRQGPTEAFF.

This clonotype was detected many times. The CDR3 sequence is CSARRTANTGELFF. DNA of the CDR3: TGCAGTGCTCGACGGACAGCGAACACCGGGGAGCTGTTTTTT. The gene calls are TRBV20-1 and TRBJ2-2; TRBD1 is a possible D gene (6 bases). The CDR3 consists of 14 residues. The V end was cut by 5 bases, the J end by 0 bases, with 10 bases between. CDR1 and CDR2 from the germline V gene are DFQATT and SNEGSKA (reference sequence).

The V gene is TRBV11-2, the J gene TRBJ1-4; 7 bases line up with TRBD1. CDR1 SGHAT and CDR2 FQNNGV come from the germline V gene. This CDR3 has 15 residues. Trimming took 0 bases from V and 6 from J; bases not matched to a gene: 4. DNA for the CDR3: TGTGCCAGCAGCTTAGAGGGGACAGCGTATGAAAAACTGTTTTTT. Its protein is CASSLEGTAYEKLFF.

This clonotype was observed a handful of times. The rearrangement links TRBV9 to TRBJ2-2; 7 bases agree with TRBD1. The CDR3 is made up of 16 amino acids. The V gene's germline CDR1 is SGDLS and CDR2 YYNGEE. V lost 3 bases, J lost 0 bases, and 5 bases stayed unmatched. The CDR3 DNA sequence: TGTGCCAGCAGCGGGGCCGGGACAGCGAACACCGGGGAGCTGTTTTTT. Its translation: CASSGAGTANTGELFF.

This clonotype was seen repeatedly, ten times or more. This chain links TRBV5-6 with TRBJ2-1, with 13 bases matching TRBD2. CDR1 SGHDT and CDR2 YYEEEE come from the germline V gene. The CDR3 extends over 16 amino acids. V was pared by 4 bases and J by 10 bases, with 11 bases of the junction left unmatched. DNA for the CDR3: TGTGCCAGCAGCCCGCGGACTAGCGGGAGAACGCGGGAGCAGTTCTTC. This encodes CASSPRTSGRTREQFF.

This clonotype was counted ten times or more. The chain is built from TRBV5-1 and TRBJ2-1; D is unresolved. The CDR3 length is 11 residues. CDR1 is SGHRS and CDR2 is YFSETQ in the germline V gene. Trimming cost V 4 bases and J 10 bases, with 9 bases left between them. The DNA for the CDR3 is TGCGCCAGCAGCGGGCCGAGAGAGCAGTTCTTC. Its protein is CASSGPREQFF.

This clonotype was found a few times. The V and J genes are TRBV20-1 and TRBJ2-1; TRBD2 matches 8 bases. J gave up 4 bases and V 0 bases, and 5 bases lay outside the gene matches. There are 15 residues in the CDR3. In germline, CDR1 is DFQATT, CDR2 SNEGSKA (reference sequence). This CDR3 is CSARDTSGGYNEQFF. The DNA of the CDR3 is TGCAGTGCTAGAGATACCAGCGGGGGTTACAATGAGCAGTTCTTC.

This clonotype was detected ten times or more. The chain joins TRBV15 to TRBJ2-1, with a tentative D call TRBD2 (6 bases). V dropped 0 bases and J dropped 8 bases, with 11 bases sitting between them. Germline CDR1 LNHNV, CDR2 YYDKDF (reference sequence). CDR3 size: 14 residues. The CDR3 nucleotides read TGTGCCACCAGCAGAGATCTTGCTAGCGATGAGCAGTTCTTC. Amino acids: CATSRDLASDEQFF.

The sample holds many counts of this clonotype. CDR3 nucleotide sequence: TGTGCCAGCAGTGCTTTAGCGGGAGGGGTTGAGACCCAGTACTTC. It codes for CASSALAGGVETQYF. The gene calls are TRBV28 and TRBJ2-5; 11 positions match TRBD2. Losses at the gene ends were 5 bases for V and 5 bases for J; bases not matched to a gene: 7. The germline CDR1 and CDR2 sequences are MDHEN and SYDVKM. The CDR3 totals 15 residues.

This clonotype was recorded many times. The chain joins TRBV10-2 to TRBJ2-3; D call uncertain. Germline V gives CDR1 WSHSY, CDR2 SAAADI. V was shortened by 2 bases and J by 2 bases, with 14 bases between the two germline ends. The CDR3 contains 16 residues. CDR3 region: CASSENRGSFTDTQYF. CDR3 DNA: TGCGCCAGCAGTGAGAACAGAGGCTCCTTCACAGATACGCAGTATTTT.

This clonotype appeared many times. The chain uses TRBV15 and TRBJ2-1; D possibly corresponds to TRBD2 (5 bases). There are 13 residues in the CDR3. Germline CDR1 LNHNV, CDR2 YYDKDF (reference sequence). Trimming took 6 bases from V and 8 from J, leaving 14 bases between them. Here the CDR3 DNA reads TGTGCCACCAGGGTACTAGATTCGGATGAGCAGTTCTTC. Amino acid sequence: CATRVLDSDEQFF.

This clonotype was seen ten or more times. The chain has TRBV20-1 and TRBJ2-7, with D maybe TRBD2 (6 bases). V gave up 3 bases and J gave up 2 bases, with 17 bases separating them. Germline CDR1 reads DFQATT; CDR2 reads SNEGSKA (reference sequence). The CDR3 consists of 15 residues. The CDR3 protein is CSARLSGTSPYEQYF. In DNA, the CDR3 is TGCAGTGCTAGGCTCTCCGGGACTTCACCCTACGAGCAGTACTTC.

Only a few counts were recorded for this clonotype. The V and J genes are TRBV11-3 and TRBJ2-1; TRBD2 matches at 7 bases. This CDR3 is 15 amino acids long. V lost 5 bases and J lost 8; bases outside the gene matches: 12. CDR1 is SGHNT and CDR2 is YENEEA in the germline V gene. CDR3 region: CASSPGTISVDEQFF. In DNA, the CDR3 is TGTGCCAGCAGCCCCGGGACTATTTCAGTCGATGAGCAGTTCTTC.

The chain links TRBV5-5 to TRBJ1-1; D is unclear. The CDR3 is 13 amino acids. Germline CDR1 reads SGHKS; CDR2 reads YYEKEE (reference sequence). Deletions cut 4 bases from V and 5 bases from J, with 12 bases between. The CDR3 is CASSPPHPTEAFF. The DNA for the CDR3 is TGTGCCAGCAGCCCACCCCATCCGACTGAAGCTTTCTTT.

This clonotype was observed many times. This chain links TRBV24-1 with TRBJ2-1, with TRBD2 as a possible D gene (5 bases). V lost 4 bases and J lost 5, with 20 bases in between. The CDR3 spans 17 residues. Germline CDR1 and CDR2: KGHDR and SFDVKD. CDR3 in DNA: TGTGCCACCAGTGACCTTACTAGTACATCGGGCCACAATGAGCAGTTCTTC. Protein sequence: CATSDLTSTSGHNEQFF.

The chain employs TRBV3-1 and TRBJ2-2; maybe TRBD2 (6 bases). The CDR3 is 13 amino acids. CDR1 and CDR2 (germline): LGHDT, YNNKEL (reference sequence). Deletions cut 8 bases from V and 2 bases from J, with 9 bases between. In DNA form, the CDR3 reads TGTGCCAGCGGGACTTATAACACCGGGGAGCTGTTTTTT. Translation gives CASGTYNTGELFF. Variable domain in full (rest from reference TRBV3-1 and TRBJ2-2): DTAVSQTPKYLVTQMGNDKSIKCEQNLGHDTMYWYKQDSKKFLKIMFSYNNKELIINETVPNRFSPKSPDKAHLNLHINSLELGDSAVYFCASGTYNTGELFFGEGSRLTVL.

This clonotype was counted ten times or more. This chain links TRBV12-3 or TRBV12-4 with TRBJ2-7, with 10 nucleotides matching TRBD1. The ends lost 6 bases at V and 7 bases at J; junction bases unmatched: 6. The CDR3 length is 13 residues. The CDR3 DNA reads TGTGCCAGCAGGCCAGGGACAGGGGATGAGCAGTACTTC. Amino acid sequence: CASRPGTGDEQYF.

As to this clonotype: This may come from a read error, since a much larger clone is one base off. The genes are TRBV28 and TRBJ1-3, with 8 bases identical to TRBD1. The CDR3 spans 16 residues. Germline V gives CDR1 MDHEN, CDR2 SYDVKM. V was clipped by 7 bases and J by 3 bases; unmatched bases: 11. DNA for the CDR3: TGTGCCAGCACTTTCGCCCGGACAGGGTTTGGAAACACCATATATTTT. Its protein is CASTFARTGFGNTIYF.

The CDR3 sequence: CSASDAGGIYEQYF. CDR3 bases: TGCAGTGCTAGCGATGCGGGAGGTATATACGAGCAGTACTTC. The chain uses TRBV20-1 and TRBJ2-7; TRBD2 matches at 8 bases. Trimming removed 3 bases from V and 4 bases from J; junction bases left unmatched: 8. Looked up from germline, CDR1 is DFQATT and CDR2 is SNEGSKA (reference sequence). CDR3 length equals 14 residues.

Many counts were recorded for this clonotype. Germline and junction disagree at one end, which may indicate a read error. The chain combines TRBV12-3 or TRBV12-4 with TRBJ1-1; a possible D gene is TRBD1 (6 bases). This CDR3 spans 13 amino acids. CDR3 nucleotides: TGCGCCAGCAGCCCGACAGGGAACACTGAAGCTTTCTTT. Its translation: CASSPTGNTEAFF.

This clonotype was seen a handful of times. The CDR3 sequence is CSAPPGTGGTYEQYF. The CDR3 bases are TGCAGTGCTCCACCCGGGACAGGGGGCACTTACGAGCAGTACTTC. The rearrangement links TRBV20-1 to TRBJ2-7, with TRBD1 matching 12 bases. The V and J ends lost 5 bases and 4 bases, in that order; junction bases with no gene match: 9. The germline CDR1 and CDR2 sequences are DFQATT and SNEGSKA (reference sequence). The CDR3 consists of 15 residues.

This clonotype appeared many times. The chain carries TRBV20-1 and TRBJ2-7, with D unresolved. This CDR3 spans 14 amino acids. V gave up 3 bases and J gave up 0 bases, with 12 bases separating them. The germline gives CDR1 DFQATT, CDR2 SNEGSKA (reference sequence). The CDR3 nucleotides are TGCAGTGCTAGTCGGACGGAACCCTCCTACGAGCAGTACTTC. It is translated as CSASRTEPSYEQYF.